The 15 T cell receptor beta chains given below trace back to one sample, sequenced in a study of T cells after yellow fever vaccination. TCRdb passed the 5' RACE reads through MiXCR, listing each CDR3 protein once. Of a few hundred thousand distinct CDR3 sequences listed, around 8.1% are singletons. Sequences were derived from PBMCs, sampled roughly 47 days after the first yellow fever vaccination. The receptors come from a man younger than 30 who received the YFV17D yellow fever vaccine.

CDR3 coding DNA: TGCAGCGCGATCAGGGATAGCACAGATACGCAGTATTTT. As protein: CSAIRDSTDTQYF. V and J are TRBV29-1 and TRBJ2-3, with a possible D match to TRBD1 (5 bases). The germline CDR1 and CDR2 sequences are SQVTM and ANQGSEA. Trimming stripped 7 bases from V and 0 bases from J, with 11 bases between. The CDR3 consists of 13 residues.

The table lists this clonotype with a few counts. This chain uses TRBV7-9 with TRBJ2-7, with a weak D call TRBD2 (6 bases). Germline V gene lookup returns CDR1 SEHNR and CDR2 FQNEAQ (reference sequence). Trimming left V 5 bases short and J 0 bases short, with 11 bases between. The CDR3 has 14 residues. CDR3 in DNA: TGTGCCAGCAGCATAGGAGGGAGCTCCTACGAGCAGTACGTC. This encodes CASSIGGSSYEQYV.

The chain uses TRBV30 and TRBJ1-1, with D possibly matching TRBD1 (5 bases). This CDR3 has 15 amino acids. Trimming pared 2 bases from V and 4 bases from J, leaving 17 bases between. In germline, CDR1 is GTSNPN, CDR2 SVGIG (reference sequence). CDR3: CAWSPGEGWATEAFF. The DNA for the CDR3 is TGTGCCTGGAGTCCGGGGGAGGGTTGGGCCACTGAAGCTTTCTTT. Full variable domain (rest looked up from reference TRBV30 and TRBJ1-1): SQTIHQWPATLVQPVGSPLSLECTVEGTSNPNLYWYRQAAGRGLQLLFYSVGIGQISSEVPQNLSASRPQDRQFILSSKKLLLSDSGFYLCAWSPGEGWATEAFFGQGTRLTVV.

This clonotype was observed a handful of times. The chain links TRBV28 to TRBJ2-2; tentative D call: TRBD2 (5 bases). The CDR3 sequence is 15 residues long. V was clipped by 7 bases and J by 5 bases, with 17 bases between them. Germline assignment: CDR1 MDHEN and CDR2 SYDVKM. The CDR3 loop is CASNDAREGTGELFF. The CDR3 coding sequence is TGTGCCAGCAACGATGCCCGGGAAGGTACCGGGGAGCTGTTTTTT. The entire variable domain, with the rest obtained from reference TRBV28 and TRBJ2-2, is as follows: DVKVTQSSRYLVKRTGEKVFLECVQDMDHENMFWYRQDPGLGLRLIYFSYDVKMKEKGDIPEGYSVSREKKERFSLILESASTNQTSMYLCASNDAREGTGELFFGEGSRLTVL.

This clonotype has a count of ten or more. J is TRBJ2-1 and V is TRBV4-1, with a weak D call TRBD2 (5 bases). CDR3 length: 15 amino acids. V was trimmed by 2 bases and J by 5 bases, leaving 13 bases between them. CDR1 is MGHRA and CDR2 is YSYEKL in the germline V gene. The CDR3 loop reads CASSQRAGENNEQFF. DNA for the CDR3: TGCGCCAGCAGCCAAAGGGCGGGCGAGAACAATGAGCAGTTCTTC.

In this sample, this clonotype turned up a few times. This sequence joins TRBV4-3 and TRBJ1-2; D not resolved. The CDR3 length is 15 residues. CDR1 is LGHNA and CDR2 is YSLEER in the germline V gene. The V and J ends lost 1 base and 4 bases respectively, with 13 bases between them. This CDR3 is CASSQATNSFYGYTF. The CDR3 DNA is TGCGCCAGCAGCCAAGCTACGAATTCATTCTATGGCTACACCTTC.

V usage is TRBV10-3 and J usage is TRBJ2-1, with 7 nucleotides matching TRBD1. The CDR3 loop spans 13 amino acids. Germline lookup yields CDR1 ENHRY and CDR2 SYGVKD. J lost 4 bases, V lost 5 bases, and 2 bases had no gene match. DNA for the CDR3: TGTGCCATCAGTACAGGGGTGTACAATGAGCAGTTCTTC. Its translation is CAISTGVYNEQFF.

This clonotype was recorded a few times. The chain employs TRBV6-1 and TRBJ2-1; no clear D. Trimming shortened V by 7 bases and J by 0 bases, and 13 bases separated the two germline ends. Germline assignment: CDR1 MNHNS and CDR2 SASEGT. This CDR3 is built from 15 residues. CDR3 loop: CASNKGESSYNEQFF. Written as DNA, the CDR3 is TGTGCCAGCAACAAAGGAGAGAGCTCCTACAATGAGCAGTTCTTC.

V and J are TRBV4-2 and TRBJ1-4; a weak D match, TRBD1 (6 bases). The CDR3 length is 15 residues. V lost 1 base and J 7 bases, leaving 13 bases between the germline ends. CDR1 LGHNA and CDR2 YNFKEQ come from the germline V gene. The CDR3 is CASSQAPGASEKLFF. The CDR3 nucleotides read TGTGCCAGCAGCCAAGCACCAGGGGCTAGTGAAAAACTGTTTTTT.

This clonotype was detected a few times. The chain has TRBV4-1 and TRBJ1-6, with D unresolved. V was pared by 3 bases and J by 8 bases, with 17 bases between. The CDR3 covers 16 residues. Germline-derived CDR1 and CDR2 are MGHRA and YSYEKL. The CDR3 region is CASSQSAGPPDSPLHF. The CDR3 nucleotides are TGCGCCAGCAGCCAGTCGGCCGGGCCCCCGGATTCACCCCTCCACTTT.

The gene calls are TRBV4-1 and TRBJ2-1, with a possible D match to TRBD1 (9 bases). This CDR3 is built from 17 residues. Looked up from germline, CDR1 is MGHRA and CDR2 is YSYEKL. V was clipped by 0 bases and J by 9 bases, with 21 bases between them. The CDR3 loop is CASSQDGGGTGRGEQFF. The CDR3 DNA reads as TGCGCCAGCAGCCAAGACGGGGGGGGGACAGGGAGGGGTGAGCAGTTCTTC.

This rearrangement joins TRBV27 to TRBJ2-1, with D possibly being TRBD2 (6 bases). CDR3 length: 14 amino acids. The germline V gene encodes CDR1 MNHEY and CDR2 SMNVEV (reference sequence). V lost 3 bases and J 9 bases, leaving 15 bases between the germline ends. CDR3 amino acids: CASSFPERVAEQFF. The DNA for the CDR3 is TGTGCCAGCAGTTTCCCAGAGCGGGTGGCTGAGCAGTTCTTC.

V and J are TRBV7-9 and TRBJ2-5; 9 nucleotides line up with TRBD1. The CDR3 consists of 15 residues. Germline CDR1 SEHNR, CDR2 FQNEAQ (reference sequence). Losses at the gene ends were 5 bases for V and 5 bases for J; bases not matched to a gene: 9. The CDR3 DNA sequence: TGTGCCAGCAGCGCGTACAGGGGGCTACGGGAGACCCAGTACTTC. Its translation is CASSAYRGLRETQYF.

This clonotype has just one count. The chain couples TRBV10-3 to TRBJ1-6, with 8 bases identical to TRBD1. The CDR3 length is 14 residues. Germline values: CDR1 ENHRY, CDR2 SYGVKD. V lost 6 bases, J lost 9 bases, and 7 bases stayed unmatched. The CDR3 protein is CAIRQGAAGSPLHF. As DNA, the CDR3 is TGTGCCATCAGGCAGGGGGCGGCCGGTTCACCCCTCCACTTT.

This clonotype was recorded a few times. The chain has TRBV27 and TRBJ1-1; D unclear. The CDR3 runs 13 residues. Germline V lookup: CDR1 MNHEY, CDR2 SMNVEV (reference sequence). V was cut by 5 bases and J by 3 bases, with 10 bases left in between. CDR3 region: CASSPSPDTEAFF. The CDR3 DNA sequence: TGTGCCAGCAGTCCATCGCCGGACACTGAAGCTTTCTTT.